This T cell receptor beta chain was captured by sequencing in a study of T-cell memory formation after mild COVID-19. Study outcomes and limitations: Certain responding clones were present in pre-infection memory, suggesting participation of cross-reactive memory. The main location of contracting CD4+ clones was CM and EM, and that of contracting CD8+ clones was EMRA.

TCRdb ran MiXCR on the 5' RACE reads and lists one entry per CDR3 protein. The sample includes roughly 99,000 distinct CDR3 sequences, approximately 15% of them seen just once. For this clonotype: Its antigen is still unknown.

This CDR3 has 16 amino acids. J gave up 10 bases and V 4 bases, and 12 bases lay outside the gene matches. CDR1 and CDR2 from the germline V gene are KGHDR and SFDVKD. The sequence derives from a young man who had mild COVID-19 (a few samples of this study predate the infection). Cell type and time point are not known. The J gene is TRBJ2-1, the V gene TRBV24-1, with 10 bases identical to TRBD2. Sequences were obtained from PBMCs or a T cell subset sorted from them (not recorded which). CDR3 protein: CATSEASGGLAVEQFF. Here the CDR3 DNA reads TGTGCCACCAGTGAAGCTAGCGGGGGCTTGGCCGTAGAGCAGTTCTTC.